Presented here are 9 T cell receptor beta chains from one specimen sequenced in a study of T cells in localized non-small cell lung cancer. TCRdb's copy holds only in-frame clones and misses some; the assay was immunoSEQ multiplex PCR. Of 4,500 to 5,500 clones in the sample, around 30% are singletons; the top ten hold about 7.8%. The specimen comprised lung tumor tissue, sampled before any cancer treatment. The receptors come from a male donor older than 55 with stage I lung adenocarcinoma.

This clone qualifies as medium-sized. The chain joins TRBV6-8 to TRBJ2-7; D remains unclear. The CDR3 spans 13 residues. The germline gives CDR1 MNHGY, CDR2 SAAAGT. Trimming left V 5 bases short and J 1 base short, with 9 bases between. For the CDR3, the DNA is TGTGCCAGCAGTGACGAACTTTCCTACGAGCAGTACTTC. Its translation is CASSDELSYEQYF.

The J gene is TRBJ1-6, the V gene TRBV6-8, with D unclear. Germline assignment: CDR1 MNHGY and CDR2 SAAAGT. The CDR3 contains 12 residues. Trimming removed 6 bases from V and 6 bases from J, with 6 bases in between. CDR3 DNA sequence: TGTGCCAGCAGGCTGGTTAATTCACCCCTCCACTTT. It is translated as CASRLVNSPLHF.

The chain joins TRBV7-6 to TRBJ2-1; a possible D gene is TRBD2 (6 bases). The V end lost 7 bases, the J end lost 10 bases, and 26 bases lay between the germline ends. The CDR3 contains 16 residues. Germline values: CDR1 SGHVS, CDR2 FNYEAQ. The DNA for the CDR3 is TGTGCCAGCACCCTCAGTGGGCAGGGAAGGGGACTGGAGCAGTTCTTC. Protein sequence: CASTLSGQGRGLEQFF.

The rearrangement uses TRBV19 and TRBJ2-3, with D unclear. Looked up from germline, CDR1 is LNHDA and CDR2 is SQIVND (reference sequence). Trimming cost V 5 bases and J 2 bases, with 17 bases left between them. The CDR3 totals 16 residues. In DNA form, the CDR3 reads TGTGCCAGTAGTGGCGGAACTACCCCTCCCACAGATACGCAGTATTTT. Amino acid sequence: CASSGGTTPPTDTQYF.

Judged by abundance, this clone is medium-sized. CDR3: CASSDRAGNTEAFF. The CDR3 DNA reads TGTGCCAGCAGCGACAGGGCGGGGAACACTGAAGCTTTCTTT. The rearrangement uses TRBV11-3 and TRBJ1-1; 7 nucleotides align to TRBD1. The V segment lost 5 bases and the J segment 1 base; nucleotides outside the gene matches: 4. The germline V gene has CDR1 SGHNT and CDR2 YENEEA. The CDR3 is made up of 14 amino acids.

The chain is built from TRBV18 and TRBJ2-1, with 10 bases fitting TRBD1. The CDR3 sequence is 17 residues long. After removal of 2 bases from V and 6 bases from J, the junction contained 10 bases not matched to a gene. The germline CDR1 and CDR2 sequences are KGHSH and LQKENI. The CDR3 DNA reads as TGTGCCAGCTCACCAAATCCGGGACAGGGGAAAAGCAATGAGCAGTTCTTC. Residues: CASSPNPGQGKSNEQFF.

This chain uses TRBV15 with TRBJ1-6; the match to TRBD1 covers 8 bases. CDR1 and CDR2 (germline): LNHNV, YYDKDF (reference sequence). The J segment lost 11 bases and the V segment lost 5 bases, leaving 11 bases of the junction unmatched. The CDR3 totals 15 residues. The CDR3 here is CATSADRGRLAPLHF. The CDR3 bases are TGTGCCACCAGCGCAGACAGGGGCCGTTTGGCACCCCTCCACTTT.

This chain joins TRBV29-1 and TRBJ1-5; D remains unclear. The V and J ends lost 5 bases and 0 bases respectively, with 17 bases between them. The CDR3 runs 16 residues. CDR1 and CDR2 (germline): SQVTM, ANQGSEA. The CDR3 loop reads CSVPNPFKYSNQPQHF. The DNA of the CDR3 is TGCAGCGTTCCCAACCCCTTTAAGTATAGCAATCAGCCCCAGCATTTT. Looking up the rest from reference TRBV29-1 and TRBJ1-5 gives the full variable domain: SAVISQKPSRDICQRGTSLTIQCQVDSQVTMMFWYRQQPGQSLTLIATANQGSEATYESGFVIDKFPISRPNLTFSTLTVSNMSPEDSSIYLCSVPNPFKYSNQPQHFGDGTRLSIL.

This clone was recorded a few times. The chain joins TRBV9 to TRBJ1-2; D gene uncertain. This CDR3 comprises 15 residues. V lost 7 bases to trimming and J lost 0 bases, with 16 bases between them. Germline-derived CDR1 and CDR2 are SGDLS and YYNGEE. CDR3 amino acids: CASLPGRVSNYGYTF. The CDR3 DNA follows: TGTGCCAGCCTCCCCGGGAGGGTCTCTAACTATGGCTACACCTTC.